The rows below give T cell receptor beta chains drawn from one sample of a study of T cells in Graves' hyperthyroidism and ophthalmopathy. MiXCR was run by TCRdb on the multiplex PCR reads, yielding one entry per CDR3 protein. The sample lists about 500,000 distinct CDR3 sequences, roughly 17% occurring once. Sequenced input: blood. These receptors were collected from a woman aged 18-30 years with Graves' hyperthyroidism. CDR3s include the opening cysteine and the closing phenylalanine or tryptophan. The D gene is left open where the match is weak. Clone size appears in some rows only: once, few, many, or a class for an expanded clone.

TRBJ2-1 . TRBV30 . CAWSALYEQFF TGTGCCTGGAGTGCTCTTTACGAGCAGTTCTTC
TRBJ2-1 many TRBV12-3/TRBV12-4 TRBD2 CASSPGTSGSPYNEQFF TGTGCCAGCAGTCCCGGGACTAGCGGTTCTCCCTACAATGAGCAGTTCTTC
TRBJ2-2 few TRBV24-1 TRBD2 CATGGGANTGELFF TGTGCCACCGGGGGGGGGGCGAACACCGGGGAGCTGTTTTTT
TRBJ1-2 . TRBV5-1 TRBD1 CASSYSDRYTF TGCGCCAGCAGCTACTCGGACAGGTACACCTTC
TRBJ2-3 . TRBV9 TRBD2 CASSKYSAGGPETDTQYF TGTGCCAGCAGCAAATACTCAGCGGGAGGGCCCGAAACAGATACGCAGTATTTT
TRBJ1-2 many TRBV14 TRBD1 CASSQGGTGGRRDYGYTF TGTGCCAGCAGCCAAGGGGGGACAGGCGGCCGACGGGACTATGGCTACACCTTC
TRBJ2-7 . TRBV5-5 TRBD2 CASSLVREGAYEQYF TGTGCCAGCAGCTTGGTGCGGGAGGGGGCCTACGAGCAGTACTTC
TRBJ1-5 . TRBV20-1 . CSARPQGNQPQHF TGCAGTGCTAGACCCCAAGGCAATCAGCCCCAGCATTTT
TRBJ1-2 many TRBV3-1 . CASSQESGVPYGYTF TGTGCCAGCAGCCAAGAGTCCGGGGTCCCCTATGGCTACACCTTC
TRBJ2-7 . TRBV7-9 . CASSLKQVGYEQCF TGTGCCAGCAGCTTAAAACAGGTGGGGTACGAGCAGTGCTTC